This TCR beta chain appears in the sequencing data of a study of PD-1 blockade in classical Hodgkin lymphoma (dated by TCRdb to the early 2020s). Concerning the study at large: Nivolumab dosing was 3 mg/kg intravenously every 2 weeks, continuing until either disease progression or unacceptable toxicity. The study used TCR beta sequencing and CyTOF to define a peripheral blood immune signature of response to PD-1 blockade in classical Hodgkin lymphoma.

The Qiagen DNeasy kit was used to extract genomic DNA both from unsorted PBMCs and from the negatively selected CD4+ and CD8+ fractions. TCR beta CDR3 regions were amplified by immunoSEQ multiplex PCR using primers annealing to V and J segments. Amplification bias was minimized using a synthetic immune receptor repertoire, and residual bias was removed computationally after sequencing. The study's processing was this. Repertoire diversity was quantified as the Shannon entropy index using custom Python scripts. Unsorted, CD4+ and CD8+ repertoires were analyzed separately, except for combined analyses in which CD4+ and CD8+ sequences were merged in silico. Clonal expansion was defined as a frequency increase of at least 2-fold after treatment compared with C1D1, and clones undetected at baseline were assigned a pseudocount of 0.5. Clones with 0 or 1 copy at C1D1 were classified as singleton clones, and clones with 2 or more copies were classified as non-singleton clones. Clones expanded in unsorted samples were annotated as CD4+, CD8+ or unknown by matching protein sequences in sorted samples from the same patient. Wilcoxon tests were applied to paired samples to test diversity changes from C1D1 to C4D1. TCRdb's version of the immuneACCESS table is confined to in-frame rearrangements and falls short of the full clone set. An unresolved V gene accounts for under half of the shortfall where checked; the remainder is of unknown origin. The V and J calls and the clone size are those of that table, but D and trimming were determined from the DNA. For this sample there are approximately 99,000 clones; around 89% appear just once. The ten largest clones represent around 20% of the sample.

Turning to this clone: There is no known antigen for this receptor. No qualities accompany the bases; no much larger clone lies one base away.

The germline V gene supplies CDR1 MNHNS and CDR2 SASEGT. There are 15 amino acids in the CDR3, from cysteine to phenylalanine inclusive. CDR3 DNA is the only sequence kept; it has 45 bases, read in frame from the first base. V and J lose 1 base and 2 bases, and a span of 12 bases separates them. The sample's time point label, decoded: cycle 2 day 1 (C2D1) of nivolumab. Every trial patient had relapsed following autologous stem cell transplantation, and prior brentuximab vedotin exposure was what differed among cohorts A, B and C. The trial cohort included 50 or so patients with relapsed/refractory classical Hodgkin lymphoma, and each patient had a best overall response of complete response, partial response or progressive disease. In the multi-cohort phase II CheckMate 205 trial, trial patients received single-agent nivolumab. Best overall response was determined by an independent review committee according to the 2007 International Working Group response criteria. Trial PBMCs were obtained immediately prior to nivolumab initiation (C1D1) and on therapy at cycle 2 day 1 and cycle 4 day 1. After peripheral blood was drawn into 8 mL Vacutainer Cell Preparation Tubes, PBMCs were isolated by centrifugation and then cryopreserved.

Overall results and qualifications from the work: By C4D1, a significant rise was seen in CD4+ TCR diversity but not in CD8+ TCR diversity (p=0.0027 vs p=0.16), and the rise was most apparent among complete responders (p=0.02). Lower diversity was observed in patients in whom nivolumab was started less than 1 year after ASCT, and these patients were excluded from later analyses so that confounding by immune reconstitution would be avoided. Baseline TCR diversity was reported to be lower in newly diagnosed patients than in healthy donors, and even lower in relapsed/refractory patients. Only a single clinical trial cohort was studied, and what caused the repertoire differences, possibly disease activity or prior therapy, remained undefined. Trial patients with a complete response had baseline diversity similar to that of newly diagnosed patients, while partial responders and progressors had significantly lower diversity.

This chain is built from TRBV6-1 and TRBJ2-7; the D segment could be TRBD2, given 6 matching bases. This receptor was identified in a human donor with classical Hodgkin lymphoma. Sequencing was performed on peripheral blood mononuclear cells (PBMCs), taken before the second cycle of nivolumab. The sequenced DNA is TGTGCCAGCAGTGAAGTTGGGGGGATTACCTACGAGCAGTACTTC. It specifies CASSEVGGITYEQYF.